The 29 T cell receptor beta chains in this list originate from one sample, sequenced in a study of cytotoxic CD8 clonotypes in ibrutinib-treated CLL. Sequencing used immunoSEQ multiplex PCR; TCRdb keeps in-frame clones, though not all of them. The table includes tens of thousands of clones, approximately 45% detected once. The sample consisted of PBMCs, taken before ibrutinib treatment. The receptors originated from a human donor with chronic lymphocytic leukemia.

This clone was found many times. The J gene is TRBJ1-1, the V gene TRBV7-3; D gene unclear. From germline, CDR1 is SGHTA and CDR2 FQGTGA. This CDR3 region has 12 residues. Trimming took off 8 bases at V and 1 base at J, with 8 bases between the two ends. This CDR3 reads CASRTQNTEAFF. CDR3 DNA: TGTGCCAGCCGTACTCAGAACACTGAAGCTTTCTTT.

The chain employs TRBV7-6 and TRBJ2-3, with a tentative D call TRBD1 (5 bases). This CDR3 is 15 amino acids long. Germline-derived CDR1 and CDR2 are SGHVS and FNYEAQ. The germline V and J ends were trimmed by 2 bases and 2 bases, with 11 bases remaining between them. CDR3 amino acids: CASSLQGDDTDTQYF. CDR3 bases: TGTGCCAGCAGCTTACAGGGCGACGACACAGATACGCAGTATTTT.

This clone turned up a few times. The genes are TRBV5-1 and TRBJ2-4; TRBD1 matches at 9 bases. CDR1 and CDR2 (germline): SGHRS, YFSETQ. This CDR3 contains 17 residues. V shed 3 bases, J shed 0 bases, and the junction held 7 bases outside the gene matches. The DNA for the CDR3 is TGCGCCAGCAGCTATGGAGGACAGGGGCTAGCCAAAAACATTCAGTACTTC. Amino acid sequence: CASSYGGQGLAKNIQYF.

V usage is TRBV6-5 and J usage is TRBJ1-2; possible D gene TRBD1, 5 bases. The CDR3 is made up of 14 amino acids. With 6 bases removed from V and 1 base from J, the gap between germline ends came to 12 bases. The V gene's germline CDR1 is MNHEY and CDR2 SVGAGI. The CDR3 bases are TGTGCCAGCAGATGGGTGGGGGATAACTATGGCTACACCTTC. Amino acids: CASRWVGDNYGYTF.

J is TRBJ1-2 and V is TRBV6-5; no definite D call. Germline V lookup: CDR1 MNHEY, CDR2 SVGAGI. The V and J ends lost 3 bases and 2 bases respectively, with 10 bases between them. The CDR3 consists of 14 residues. The CDR3 here is CASSYRSRNYGYTF. In nucleotides, the CDR3 is TGTGCCAGCAGTTATAGGAGCAGAAACTATGGCTACACCTTC.

V usage is TRBV21-1 and J usage is TRBJ2-3; the table's TRBD1 call for D was not verified on the DNA. TRBV21-1 is tagged as a pseudogene. This CDR3 has 16 residues. The CDR3 loop reads CASSKRPGDGTDTQYF. DNA for the CDR3: TGTGCCAGCAGCAAAAGGCCAGGGGATGGGACAGATACGCAGTATTTT.

This clone was seen only a few times. The rearrangement joins TRBV4-1 to TRBJ1-1; TRBD1 aligns across 7 bases. V dropped 4 bases and J dropped 4; count of bases not matched to a gene: 9. This CDR3 has 15 residues. Per the germline V gene, CDR1 is MGHRA and CDR2 is YSYEKL. The CDR3 region has the DNA TGCGCCAGCAGCCGTTACAGGGGAGGAGGCACTGAAGCTTTCTTT. Translating it yields CASSRYRGGGTEAFF.

This clone was observed a few times. The chain uses TRBV19 and TRBJ1-2, with D perhaps TRBD1 (6 bases). Trimming took off 6 bases at V and 2 bases at J, with 10 bases between the two ends. CDR3 length equals 13 residues. CDR1 is LNHDA and CDR2 is SQIVND in the germline V gene (reference sequence). This CDR3 is CASRPDRNYGYTF. CDR3 nucleotides: TGTGCCAGTAGACCTGACAGGAACTATGGCTACACCTTC.

V gene TRBV7-3 combines with J gene TRBJ2-6; D possibly corresponds to TRBD1 (6 bases). The ends were cut back, 1 base at V and 11 bases at J, with 15 bases in the middle. CDR1 is SGHTA and CDR2 is FQGTGA in the germline V gene. This CDR3 spans 15 amino acids. Here the CDR3 DNA reads TGTGCCAGCAGCTTAAAAGCAGGGACAATAGACGTCCTGACTTTC. Translation gives CASSLKAGTIDVLTF.

V usage is TRBV11-3 and J usage is TRBJ2-7; D possibly corresponds to TRBD2 (5 bases). The germline V and J ends were trimmed by 5 bases and 6 bases, with 11 bases remaining between them. The germline gives CDR1 SGHNT, CDR2 YENEEA. The CDR3 is 12 amino acids. The CDR3 region has the DNA TGTGCCAGCAGCCTCGGACGGGGCGAGCAGTACTTC. It translates to CASSLGRGEQYF.

The chain recombines TRBV7-3 with TRBJ2-2; 7 nucleotides align to TRBD1. J gave up 3 bases and V 4 bases, and 2 bases lay outside the gene matches. From germline, CDR1 is SGHTA and CDR2 FQGTGA. This CDR3 has 14 amino acids. The CDR3 region is CASSSGQHTGELFF. The CDR3, as DNA: TGTGCCAGCAGCTCGGGACAGCACACCGGGGAGCTGTTTTTT.

The genes are TRBV6-6 and TRBJ2-3, with D unresolved. V shed 2 bases and J shed 2 bases, with 8 bases lying between them. Germline V gives CDR1 MNHNY, CDR2 SVGAGI (reference sequence). This CDR3 comprises 14 residues. The DNA of the CDR3 is TGTGCCAGCAGTTACGGGCAATACACAGATACGCAGTATTTT. Translation: CASSYGQYTDTQYF.

The chain carries TRBV7-3 and TRBJ1-3; D not certain. CDR1 is SGHTA and CDR2 is FQGTGA in the germline V gene. CDR3 length equals 17 residues. V gave up 1 base and J gave up 1 base, with 14 bases separating them. As DNA, the CDR3 is TGTGCCAGCAGCTTAATGGGCGGCGTATCATCTGGAAACACCATATATTTT. It specifies CASSLMGGVSSGNTIYF.

A few counts support this clone. This rearrangement joins TRBV27 to TRBJ1-6; maybe TRBD1 (6 bases). V shed 4 bases and J shed 10 bases, with 17 bases lying between them. There are 15 residues in the CDR3. Germline-derived CDR1 and CDR2 are MNHEY and SMNVEV (reference sequence). The CDR3: CASSYAHRVNSPLHF. CDR3 nucleotide sequence: TGTGCCAGCAGTTATGCCCACAGGGTAAACTCACCCCTCCACTTT.

V gene TRBV19 combines with J gene TRBJ2-7, with D possibly TRBD1 on 5 matching bases. The CDR3 runs to 13 residues. Trimming cost V 6 bases and J 2 bases, with 11 bases left between them. CDR1 LNHDA and CDR2 SQIVND come from the germline V gene (reference sequence). CDR3 amino acids: CASSSDKTYEQYF. CDR3 nucleotide sequence: TGTGCCAGTAGCTCGGACAAGACCTACGAGCAGTACTTC.

In its sample, this clone was seen many times. The chain has TRBV28 and TRBJ2-5; 7 bases agree with TRBD1. J was trimmed by 8 bases and V by 9 bases; bases with no gene match: 15. The V gene's germline CDR1 is MDHEN and CDR2 SYDVKM. The CDR3 extends over 14 amino acids. The CDR3 region has the DNA TGTGCCAGTATGGATCCGGGACAGAAACCCACCCAGTACTTC. It yields the protein CASMDPGQKPTQYF.

This clone was detected only a few times. CDR3 coding DNA: TGTGCCAGCTCACCACGGTCTGGGAGCTCCTACGAGCAGTACTTC. This gives the protein CASSPRSGSSYEQYF. V and J are TRBV18 and TRBJ2-7; D is perhaps TRBD2 (5 bases). Germline CDR1 and CDR2: KGHSH and LQKENI. V was clipped by 1 base and J by 0 bases, with 10 bases between them. This CDR3 region has 15 residues.

The chain uses TRBV5-6 and TRBJ2-1; no reliable D call. The V and J ends lost 2 bases and 0 bases respectively, with 9 bases between them. Looked up from germline, CDR1 is SGHDT and CDR2 is YYEEEE. This CDR3 spans 15 amino acids. The DNA for the CDR3 is TGTGCCAGCAGCTTCGGACCGAGCTCCTACAATGAGCAGTTCTTC. It codes for CASSFGPSSYNEQFF. The full variable domain, rest sourced from reference TRBV5-6 and TRBJ2-1, is DAGVTQSPTHLIKTRGQQVTLRCSPKSGHDTVSWYQQALGQGPQFIFQYYEEEERQRGNFPDRFSGHQFPNYSSELNVNALLLGDSALYLCASSFGPSSYNEQFFGPGTRLTVL.

This clone has more than one count but fewer than ten. This chain joins TRBV18 and TRBJ1-5, with 9 bases aligning to TRBD1. After removal of 3 bases from V and 5 bases from J, the junction contained 5 bases not matched to a gene. Germline V gene sequence: CDR1 KGHSH, CDR2 LQKENI. This CDR3 region has 15 residues. The CDR3 sequence: CASSPTGGRDQPQHF. In DNA form, the CDR3 reads TGTGCCAGCTCACCGACAGGGGGTAGGGATCAGCCCCAGCATTTT. The variable domain in full, completed from reference TRBV18 and TRBJ1-5, reads NAGVMQNPRHLVRRRGQEARLRCSPMKGHSHVYWYRQLPEEGLKFMVYLQKENIIDESGMPKERFSAEFPKEGPSILRIQQVVRGDSAAYFCASSPTGGRDQPQHFGDGTRLSIL.

The V gene is TRBV5-1, the J gene TRBJ1-1; tentatively, D is TRBD1 (6 bases). V was clipped by 0 bases and J by 10 bases, with 19 bases between them. Germline loops: CDR1 SGHRS, CDR2 YFSETQ. The CDR3 totals 15 residues. For the CDR3, the DNA is TGCGCCAGCAGCTTGGCGGGCGGTAGTGAGACAGGAGCTTTCTTT. Its translation: CASSLAGGSETGAFF.

This clone has a handful of counts. The rearrangement uses TRBV30 and TRBJ1-2; 7 bases line up with TRBD1. In germline, CDR1 is GTSNPN, CDR2 SVGIG (reference sequence). The CDR3 covers 15 residues. The trim removed 7 bases at V and 3 bases at J, leaving 14 bases unmatched. Here the CDR3 reads CALRRRGDRDYGYTF. The CDR3 DNA reads TGTGCCTTGCGTCGCAGGGGGGATAGGGACTATGGCTACACCTTC.

The chain couples TRBV5-1 to TRBJ2-3, with 11 bases identical to TRBD1. The germline V gene encodes CDR1 SGHRS and CDR2 YFSETQ. With V trimmed by 0 bases and J by 4 bases, 4 bases remained unmatched. This CDR3 is 16 amino acids long. The CDR3 DNA sequence: TGCGCCAGCAGCTTGGAGGGGACAGGGGGGGCAGATACGCAGTATTTT. This gives the protein CASSLEGTGGADTQYF. The variable domain in full, completed from reference TRBV5-1 and TRBJ2-3, reads KAGVTQTPRYLIKTRGQQVTLSCSPISGHRSVSWYQQTPGQGLQFLFEYFSETQRNKGNFPGRFSGRQFSNSRSEMNVSTLELGDSALYLCASSLEGTGGADTQYFGPGTRLTVL.

This chain connects TRBV15 to TRBJ1-2, with a tentative D call TRBD1 (5 bases). Trimming took 3 bases from V and 4 from J, leaving 24 bases between them. The CDR3 covers 18 residues. CDR1 and CDR2 (germline): LNHNV, YYDKDF (reference sequence). In DNA, the CDR3 is TGTGCCACCAGCAGTCCGACTCCTCGGGGGGAGGGAGTCTATGGCTACACCTTC. Translated: CATSSPTPRGEGVYGYTF.

This clone was recorded once. The chain recombines TRBV10-3 with TRBJ2-3; TRBD2 aligns across 8 bases. This CDR3 has 14 residues. The V gene's germline CDR1 is ENHRY and CDR2 SYGVKD. V lost 6 bases, J lost 3 bases, and 5 bases stayed unmatched. CDR3 coding DNA: TGTGCCATCAGGCCGGGACTAGTAACAGATACGCAGTATTTT. Encoded protein: CAIRPGLVTDTQYF.

The chain uses TRBV27 and TRBJ2-2; D perhaps matches TRBD2 (6 bases). Germline V gene data show CDR1 as MNHEY and CDR2 as SMNVEV (reference sequence). The CDR3 consists of 12 residues. Deletions cut 4 bases from V and 7 bases from J, with 7 bases between. The CDR3 DNA reads TGTGCCAGCAGTTGGGGGGACGGGGAGCTGTTTTTT. Residues: CASSWGDGELFF.

The V and J genes are TRBV30 and TRBJ1-6; the D is unclear. Germline V gene lookup returns CDR1 GTSNPN and CDR2 SVGIG (reference sequence). CDR3 length: 13 residues. Deletions cut 1 base from V and 6 bases from J, with 7 bases between. The CDR3 DNA reads TGTGCCTGGAGTGCGATGGGTAATTCACCCCTCCACTTT. It specifies CAWSAMGNSPLHF.

In nucleotides, the CDR3 is TGCAGTGCGGAGACAGGGTACGAGCAGTACTTC. The encoded protein is CSAETGYEQYF. This chain uses TRBV20-1 with TRBJ2-7, with TRBD1 matching over 7 bases. The CDR3 runs to 11 residues. The trim removed 6 bases at V and 4 bases at J, leaving 3 bases unmatched. Germline CDR1 reads DFQATT; CDR2 reads SNEGSKA (reference sequence).

The chain has TRBV25-1 and TRBJ2-7; the match to TRBD1 covers 9 bases. The CDR3 length is 15 residues. Germline loops: CDR1 MGHDK, CDR2 SYGVNS. After removal of 2 bases from V and 5 bases from J, the junction contained 7 bases not matched to a gene. CDR3 nucleotides: TGTGCCAGCAGTGAAACCGGGACAGGGTCAAACGAGCAGTACTTC. Translation gives CASSETGTGSNEQYF.

This clone has a handful of counts. V and J are TRBV6-6 and TRBJ1-5, with 8 bases fitting TRBD1. The CDR3 is made up of 15 amino acids. The ends lost 5 bases at V and 2 bases at J; junction bases unmatched: 5. Germline V CDR1 and CDR2: MNHNY, SVGAGI (reference sequence). In nucleotides, the CDR3 is TGTGCCAGCAGTCCCGGACAGGGAGGCAATCAGCCCCAGCATTTT. This gives the protein CASSPGQGGNQPQHF.